The 10 T cell receptor beta chains below were found in one sample sequenced in a study of blood T cell repertoires in COVID-19 (dated by TCRdb to the early 2020s). The library was produced with the immunoSEQ multiplex PCR assay. Imported from immuneACCESS, the table was reduced by TCRdb to in-frame sequences with V and J called. These copies leave out some clones; in studies compared against another copy, an unresolved V gene accounts for under half, and the cause of the remainder is not known. This sample gives hundreds of thousands of clones in total; around nine tenths of them show up just once. The ten largest clonotypes hold 3% to 3.5% of the sample. Sequencing used peripheral blood. The receptors were sampled from a man in his 60s with acute or convalescent COVID-19.

J is TRBJ1-4 and V is TRBV7-2; TRBD1 is a possible D gene (5 bases). This CDR3 is 15 amino acids long. Trimming left V 5 bases short and J 0 bases short, with 10 bases between. Germline CDR1 and CDR2: SGHTA and FQGNSA. The CDR3 bases are TGTGCCAGCAGCCGCGACAGACCAACTAATGAAAAACTGTTTTTT. Encoded protein: CASSRDRPTNEKLFF.

The chain is built from TRBV7-3 and TRBJ2-3; the match to TRBD2 covers 10 bases. This CDR3 comprises 14 residues. With 5 bases clipped from V and 11 bases from J, the junction kept 10 bases outside the gene matches. Germline V gene data show CDR1 as SGHTA and CDR2 as FQGTGA. The CDR3 DNA sequence: TGTGCCAGCAGCATAGCGGGGGGCTCCAGTGGGCAGTATTTT. It translates to CASSIAGGSSGQYF.

The chain couples TRBV18 to TRBJ2-7, with D tentatively TRBD2 (6 bases). CDR1 is KGHSH, CDR2 LQKENI, per germline. V lost 0 bases and J 2 bases, leaving 11 bases between the germline ends. This CDR3 has 15 residues. CDR3 amino acids: CASSPPGTGTYEQYF. As DNA, the CDR3 is TGTGCCAGCTCACCACCCGGGACTGGAACCTACGAGCAGTACTTC.

V is TRBV19 and J is TRBJ1-1, with 7 bases lining up with TRBD1. V was pared by 3 bases and J by 2 bases, with 9 bases of the junction left unmatched. Germline loops: CDR1 LNHDA, CDR2 SQIVND (reference sequence). The CDR3 is made up of 16 amino acids. The CDR3 DNA reads TGTGCCAGTAGTATGAGCAGGACAGGAAGAAACACTGAAGCTTTCTTT. Amino acids: CASSMSRTGRNTEAFF.

The chain couples TRBV7-8 to TRBJ2-7; D possibly corresponds to TRBD1 (5 bases). The CDR3 runs 17 residues. Trimming pared 2 bases from V and 0 bases from J, leaving 17 bases between. Germline lookup yields CDR1 SGHVS and CDR2 FQNEAQ. CDR3 DNA sequence: TGTGCCAGCAGCTTATCAAAATCGGCGACAGCCTCCTACGAGCAGTACTTC. Protein: CASSLSKSATASYEQYF.

The chain joins TRBV10-3 to TRBJ2-7, with TRBD1 as a possible D gene (6 bases). CDR3 length: 15 amino acids. Germline V lookup: CDR1 ENHRY, CDR2 SYGVKD. Trimming pared 2 bases from V and 0 bases from J, leaving 11 bases between. CDR3 region: CAISEPGANSYEQYF. CDR3 coding DNA: TGTGCCATCAGTGAGCCAGGGGCCAACTCCTACGAGCAGTACTTC.

J is TRBJ1-1 and V is TRBV12-3 or TRBV12-4; TRBD1 matches at 8 bases. V lost 7 bases to trimming and J lost 11 bases; unmatched junction nucleotides: 6. The CDR3 is 11 amino acids. CDR3: CASNHRGGAFF. The CDR3 bases are TGTGCCAGCAACCACAGGGGGGGGGCTTTCTTT.

This clone has only one observation. This rearrangement joins TRBV5-5 to TRBJ1-5; D may be TRBD1 (6 bases). CDR3 size: 14 residues. Per the germline V gene, CDR1 is SGHKS and CDR2 is YYEKEE (reference sequence). The V end lost 4 bases, the J end lost 4 bases, and 12 bases lay between the germline ends. The CDR3 DNA follows: TGTGCCAGCAGCCCCGACAGGAGGAATCAGCCCCAGCATTTT. It yields the protein CASSPDRRNQPQHF.

The V call is TRBV14, the J call TRBJ2-5; 10 nucleotides align to TRBD2. Germline CDR1 SGHDN, CDR2 FVKESK. The CDR3 has 16 residues. Unmatched junction bases numbered 10, after V lost 4 bases and J lost 5 bases. Here the CDR3 reads CASSPRLAGLLETQYF. DNA for the CDR3: TGTGCCAGCAGCCCCCGACTAGCGGGCCTCCTGGAGACCCAGTACTTC.

The chain has TRBV6-1 and TRBJ2-3, with D possibly matching TRBD2 (5 bases). The V gene's germline CDR1 is MNHNS and CDR2 SASEGT. The length of the CDR3 is 16 residues. V was shortened by 4 bases and J by 4 bases, with 18 bases between the two germline ends. CDR3 amino acids: CASSVVGELASDTQYF. Here the CDR3 DNA reads TGTGCCAGCAGTGTCGTCGGGGAGCTAGCCTCAGATACGCAGTATTTT.